The source of this T cell receptor (beta chain) is a study of cytomegalovirus exposure and HLA in healthy donors. Notes on the study in general: Researchers counted approximately 160 TCR beta chains as cytomegalovirus-associated.

In regard to this clone: Its antigen remains unknown.

The CDR3 is 13 residues long. The germline V gene encodes CDR1 MRHNA and CDR2 SNTAGT. V dropped 6 bases and J dropped 4 bases, with 9 bases sitting between them. Here immunoSEQ multiplex PCR was the method, and the copy in TCRdb shows in-frame clones only, minus some. The sample lists hundreds of thousands of clones; around four fifths were seen once. The chain couples TRBV6-4 to TRBJ2-2; perhaps TRBD2 as D (5 bases). Sequencing was performed on PBMCs. The clonotype originates from a woman aged 18-29 years in good health and CMV-seronegative. The CDR3 region has the DNA TGTGCCAGCAGCAGAGGGAGCACCGGGGAGCTGTTTTTT. This sequence encodes CASSRGSTGELFF.